The 31 T cell receptor beta chains below come from one sample, sequenced in a study of CD8 T cells in cerebrospinal fluid in Alzheimer's disease. Each CDR3 protein gets one entry in TCRdb, which reprocessed the 10x single-cell sequencing reads and gives no DNA. The sample has about 1,200 distinct CDR3 sequences. The sequenced material came from cerebrospinal fluid. These receptors originate from a human donor with Parkinson's disease.

Judged by frequency, this clonotype is large. The chain employs TRBV28 and TRBJ2-3; TCRdb lists TRBD1, though no DNA is available to test this call. Per the germline V gene, CDR1 is MDHEN and CDR2 is SYDVKM. The CDR3 contains 14 residues. The CDR3 loop is CASSGPGSTDTQYF.

This clonotype registers medium-sized (0.01 to 0.1%) by frequency. The CDR3 reads CASSPPPSGVSQYF. The V and J genes are TRBV18 and TRBJ2-3; TCRdb's D call, TRBD2, is unchecked because there is no DNA. The length of the CDR3 is 14 residues. Germline CDR1 KGHSH, CDR2 LQKENI.

This clonotype ranks as large (0.1 to 1%) in terms of frequency. This sequence joins TRBV4-1 and TRBJ2-7. CDR3 size: 17 residues. The germline gives CDR1 MGHRA, CDR2 YSYEKL. This CDR3 is CASSPLIGTVGSYEQYF.

Judged by frequency, this clonotype is medium-sized. V and J are TRBV28 and TRBJ1-5; TCRdb calls TRBD1, which cannot be checked without DNA. The V gene's germline CDR1 is MDHEN and CDR2 SYDVKM. This CDR3 has 15 amino acids. The CDR3 loop reads CASRSGRPSNQPQHF. The variable domain in full, with the rest retrieved from reference TRBV28 and TRBJ1-5, is DVKVTQSSRYLVKRTGEKVFLECVQDMDHENMFWYRQDPGLGLRLIYFSYDVKMKEKGDIPEGYSVSREKKERFSLILESASTNQTSMYLCASRSGRPSNQPQHFGDGTRLSIL.

This clonotype is classed as medium-sized by frequency. The rearrangement joins TRBV20-1 to TRBJ2-7; there is no DNA to check the TCRdb D call of TRBD2. The CDR3 has 13 amino acids. In germline, CDR1 is DFQATT, CDR2 SNEGSKA (reference sequence). This chain's CDR3 is CSARDASEGEQYF.

The chain employs TRBV28 and TRBJ2-2; lacking DNA, the TRBD2 call made by TCRdb goes unchecked. Germline CDR1 reads MDHEN; CDR2 reads SYDVKM. This CDR3 has 19 residues. The CDR3 here is CASSLRGLAGVSNTGELFF.

This clonotype counts as medium-sized by frequency. The chain carries TRBV6-6 and TRBJ2-5; TCRdb outputs TRBD1, but without DNA this stays unchecked. The CDR3 totals 14 residues. Germline CDR1 is MNHNY and CDR2 is SVGAGI (reference sequence). CDR3 loop: CASSYGNTGETQYF.

Measured by frequency, this clonotype is medium-sized. CDR3 region: CSARDLSRNIQYF. The chain uses TRBV20-1 and TRBJ2-4. Germline-derived CDR1 and CDR2 are DFQATT and SNEGSKA (reference sequence). The CDR3 is 13 residues long.

This clonotype is deemed medium-sized by its frequency. This rearrangement joins TRBV5-1 to TRBJ1-5; TCRdb indicates TRBD1, and absent DNA this call remains unverified. The CDR3 consists of 15 residues. Germline V gene data show CDR1 as SGHRS and CDR2 as YFSETQ. CDR3 region: CASSLRGGSNQPQHF.

V gene TRBV4-1 combines with J gene TRBJ2-4; no DNA is available, so the TRBD1 call from TCRdb remains unchecked. CDR3 length equals 16 residues. The germline V gene encodes CDR1 MGHRA and CDR2 YSYEKL. CDR3 in amino acids: CASSQLGQGAKNIQYF.

This clonotype registers medium-sized (0.01 to 0.1%) by frequency. The chain links TRBV7-3 to TRBJ2-4. Germline V gene sequence: CDR1 SGHTA, CDR2 FQGTGA. The CDR3 length is 12 residues. The CDR3: CASSLTGDIQYF.

This chain connects TRBV28 to TRBJ1-2. This CDR3 has 12 amino acids. Germline loops: CDR1 MDHEN, CDR2 SYDVKM. CDR3: CASGKEDYGYTF.

Judged by frequency, this clonotype is medium-sized. The chain employs TRBV4-1 and TRBJ2-7; the TCRdb D gene call, TRBD2, has no DNA to confirm it. The CDR3 runs to 18 residues. Germline lookup yields CDR1 MGHRA and CDR2 YSYEKL. The CDR3 sequence is CASSRGSARDLSIYEQYF.

This clonotype is medium-sized by frequency. This chain joins TRBV20-1 and TRBJ2-3. Per germline, CDR1 DFQATT and CDR2 SNEGSKA (reference sequence). The CDR3 runs 16 residues. CDR3 region: CSARDYSGSSTDTQYF.

The rearrangement joins TRBV9 to TRBJ2-3; TCRdb proposes TRBD2, but this gene call is untestable without DNA. Looked up from germline, CDR1 is SGDLS and CDR2 is YYNGEE. This CDR3 spans 16 amino acids. CDR3: CASSRFSGGQTDTQYF. The variable domain in full, completed from reference TRBV9 and TRBJ2-3, reads DSGVTQTPKHLITATGQRVTLRCSPRSGDLSVYWYQQSLDQGLQFLIQYYNGEERAKGNILERFSAQQFPDLHSELNLSSLELGDSALYFCASSRFSGGQTDTQYFGPGTRLTVL.

By frequency, this clonotype is large (0.1 to 1%). This chain connects TRBV6-5 to TRBJ2-7; the TRBD1 assignment by TCRdb is unverifiable without DNA. The CDR3 runs to 14 residues. CDR1 is MNHEY, CDR2 SVGAGI, per germline. CDR3 sequence reads: CASSYSGTGDEQYF.

This clonotype is deemed large by its frequency. This chain connects TRBV7-7 to TRBJ2-1; TCRdb lists TRBD1, though no DNA is available to test this call. CDR1 is SSHAT and CDR2 is FNYEAQ in the germline V gene (reference sequence). The CDR3 loop spans 17 amino acids. The CDR3 reads CASSLGLPDRGRDEQFF.

This clonotype is called medium-sized (0.01 to 0.1%) based on its frequency. The CDR3 loop reads CASSGLAGGTTDTQYF. The rearrangement links TRBV5-1 to TRBJ2-3; the D call of TRBD2 rests on TCRdb alone, since no DNA is present to check it. Germline values: CDR1 SGHRS, CDR2 YFSETQ. The CDR3 is made up of 16 amino acids.

Judged by frequency, this clonotype is large. This chain links TRBV11-2 with TRBJ2-7; TCRdb lists TRBD2, though no DNA is available to test this call. This CDR3 comprises 15 residues. Looked up from germline, CDR1 is SGHAT and CDR2 is FQNNGV. The CDR3: CASSLLAGEGYEQYF.

Its frequency marks this clonotype as medium-sized. The V and J genes are TRBV4-2 and TRBJ2-7; absent DNA, TCRdb's TRBD2 call cannot be checked. This CDR3 region has 15 residues. Germline-derived CDR1 and CDR2 are LGHNA and YNFKEQ. This CDR3 is CASSQDGAGGGEQYF.

By frequency, this clonotype is medium-sized. The chain has TRBV27 and TRBJ1-1; the D call from TCRdb, TRBD1, cannot be confirmed without DNA. In germline, CDR1 is MNHEY, CDR2 SMNVEV (reference sequence). The CDR3 sequence is 15 residues long. This chain's CDR3 is CASSLNLGTNTEAFF.

This clonotype is called medium-sized based on its frequency. The CDR3 sequence: CSANLDLNQPQHF. This chain uses TRBV20-1 with TRBJ1-5. The CDR3 has 13 residues. The germline CDR1 and CDR2 sequences are DFQATT and SNEGSKA (reference sequence).

This clonotype counts as large by frequency. The chain recombines TRBV7-2 with TRBJ1-4; TCRdb designates TRBD1, a call that cannot be tested without DNA. Germline CDR1 is SGHTA and CDR2 is FQGNSA. The CDR3 contains 13 residues. The CDR3: CASSQGRNEKLFF.

J is TRBJ1-1 and V is TRBV28; TCRdb's assignment of TRBD1 cannot be checked, as there is no DNA. CDR3 length equals 14 residues. Looked up from germline, CDR1 is MDHEN and CDR2 is SYDVKM. CDR3: CASSLHRVNTEAFF.

This clonotype is deemed medium-sized by its frequency. The chain uses TRBV11-2 and TRBJ2-1; checking the TCRdb D call of TRBD2 is not possible without DNA. CDR1 and CDR2 from the germline V gene are SGHAT and FQNNGV. The length of the CDR3 is 15 residues. Here the CDR3 reads CASSALGDSYNEQFF.

This clonotype is identified as medium-sized from frequency. The rearrangement links TRBV6-2 or TRBV6-3 to TRBJ1-1; the TCRdb call, TRBD1, lacks DNA for checking. CDR3 length: 14 amino acids. Germline CDR1 is MNHEY and CDR2 is SVGEGT. The CDR3 sequence is CASSGGGTGTEAFF.

This clonotype shows up as large (0.1 to 1%) by frequency. This sequence joins TRBV29-1 and TRBJ1-4. Germline lookup yields CDR1 SQVTM and CDR2 ANQGSEA. CDR3 length: 11 residues. The CDR3 region is CSVERNEKLFF.

Its frequency marks this clonotype as hyperexpanded (1% or more). The genes are TRBV7-2 and TRBJ1-1. The CDR3 sequence is 15 residues long. Germline V gene lookup returns CDR1 SGHTA and CDR2 FQGNSA. The CDR3 loop reads CASSLDYVPNTEAFF.

Judged by frequency, this clonotype is medium-sized. The V gene is TRBV20-1, the J gene TRBJ1-4; there is no DNA to check the TCRdb D call of TRBD1. In germline, CDR1 is DFQATT, CDR2 SNEGSKA (reference sequence). The CDR3 length is 11 residues. The CDR3 loop is CSAPQDRGLFF.

By frequency, this clonotype is medium-sized. The chain joins TRBV4-1 to TRBJ1-5. Germline V gene sequence: CDR1 MGHRA, CDR2 YSYEKL. This CDR3 region has 15 residues. The CDR3 sequence is CASSQQSVGNQPQHF.

By frequency, this clonotype registers medium-sized. The chain employs TRBV10-2 and TRBJ2-2. Germline assignment: CDR1 WSHSY and CDR2 SAAADI. This CDR3 has 13 residues. CDR3 loop: CASSATGSGELFF.